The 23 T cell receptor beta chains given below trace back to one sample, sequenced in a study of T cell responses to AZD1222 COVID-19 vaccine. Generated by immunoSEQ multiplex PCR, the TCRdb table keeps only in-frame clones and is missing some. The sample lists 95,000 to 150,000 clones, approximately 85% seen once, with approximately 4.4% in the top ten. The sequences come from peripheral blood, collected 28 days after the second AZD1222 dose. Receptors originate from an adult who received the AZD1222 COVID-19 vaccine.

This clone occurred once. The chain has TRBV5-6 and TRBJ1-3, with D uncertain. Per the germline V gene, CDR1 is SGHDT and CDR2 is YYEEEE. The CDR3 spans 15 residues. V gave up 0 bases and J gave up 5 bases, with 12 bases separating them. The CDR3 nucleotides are TGTGCCAGCAGCTTGGCCATTAGGGTTCGAAACACCATATATTTT. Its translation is CASSLAIRVRNTIYF.

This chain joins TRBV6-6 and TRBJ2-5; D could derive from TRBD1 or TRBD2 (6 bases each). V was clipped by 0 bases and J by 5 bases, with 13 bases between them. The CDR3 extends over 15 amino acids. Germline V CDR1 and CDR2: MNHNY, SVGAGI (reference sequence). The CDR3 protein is CASSYSNGGGETQYF. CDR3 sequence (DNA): TGTGCCAGCAGTTACTCGAACGGGGGCGGGGAGACCCAGTACTTC.

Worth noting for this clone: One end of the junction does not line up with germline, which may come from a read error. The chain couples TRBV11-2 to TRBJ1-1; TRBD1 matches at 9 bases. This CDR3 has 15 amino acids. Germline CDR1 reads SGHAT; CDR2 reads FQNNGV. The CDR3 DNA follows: TGTGCCAGCAGGACAGGGGGATGGGCGAACGCTGAAGCTTTCTTT. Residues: CASRTGGWANAEAFF.

CDR3 coding DNA: TGTGCCAGCAGCAGACAGAGGGATGACTATGGCTACACCTTC. This encodes CASSRQRDDYGYTF. The chain carries TRBV2 and TRBJ1-2, with a possible D match to TRBD1 (5 bases). The germline CDR1 and CDR2 sequences are SNHLY and FYNNEI. Trimming shortened V by 6 bases and J by 3 bases, and 14 bases separated the two germline ends. CDR3 length: 14 residues.

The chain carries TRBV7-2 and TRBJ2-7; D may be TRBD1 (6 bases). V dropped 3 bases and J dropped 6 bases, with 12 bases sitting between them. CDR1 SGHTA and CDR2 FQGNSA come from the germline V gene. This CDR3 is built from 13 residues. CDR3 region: CASSLEQGFEQYF. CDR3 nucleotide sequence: TGTGCCAGCAGCTTGGAACAGGGTTTCGAGCAGTACTTC.

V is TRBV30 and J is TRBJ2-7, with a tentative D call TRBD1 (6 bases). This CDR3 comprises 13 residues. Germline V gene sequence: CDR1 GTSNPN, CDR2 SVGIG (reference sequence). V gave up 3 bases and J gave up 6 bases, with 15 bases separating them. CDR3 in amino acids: CAWRALSRGEQYF. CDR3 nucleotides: TGTGCCTGGAGAGCGCTTAGCAGGGGCGAGCAGTACTTC.

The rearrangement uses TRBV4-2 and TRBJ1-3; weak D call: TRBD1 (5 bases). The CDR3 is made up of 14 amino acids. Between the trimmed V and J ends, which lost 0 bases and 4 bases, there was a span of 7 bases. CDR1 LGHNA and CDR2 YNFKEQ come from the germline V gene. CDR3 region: CASSQEAGGNTIYF. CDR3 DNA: TGTGCCAGCAGCCAAGAGGCAGGGGGAAACACCATATATTTT.

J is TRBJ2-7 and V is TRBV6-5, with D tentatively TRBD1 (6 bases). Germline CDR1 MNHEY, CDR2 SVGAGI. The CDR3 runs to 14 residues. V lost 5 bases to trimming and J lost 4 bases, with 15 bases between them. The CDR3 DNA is TGTGCCAGCAGTACCACCTTGGACAGTTACGAGCAGTACTTC. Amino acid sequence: CASSTTLDSYEQYF.

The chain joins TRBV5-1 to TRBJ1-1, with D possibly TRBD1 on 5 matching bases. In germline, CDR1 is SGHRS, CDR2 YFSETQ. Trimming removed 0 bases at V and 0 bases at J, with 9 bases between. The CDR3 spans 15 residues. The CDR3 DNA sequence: TGCGCCAGCAGCTTGGGGGACCTACTGAACACTGAAGCTTTCTTT. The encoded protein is CASSLGDLLNTEAFF.

The CDR3, as DNA: TGTGCCAGCAGCTTAGGGGGGCAGGTTAGCAATCAGCCCCAGCATTTT. It specifies CASSLGGQVSNQPQHF. This chain connects TRBV7-2 to TRBJ1-5; D possibly corresponds to TRBD1 (6 bases). CDR1 and CDR2 from the germline V gene are SGHTA and FQGNSA. CDR3 size: 16 residues. V was clipped by 1 base and J by 0 bases, with 10 bases between them.

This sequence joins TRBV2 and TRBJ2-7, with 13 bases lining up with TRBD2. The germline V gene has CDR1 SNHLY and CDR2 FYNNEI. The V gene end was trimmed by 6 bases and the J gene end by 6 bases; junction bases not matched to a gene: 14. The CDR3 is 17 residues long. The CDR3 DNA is TGTGCCAGCAGGGACTCAAAACTAGCGGGGGGGCAGGGCGAGCAGTACTTC. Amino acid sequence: CASRDSKLAGGQGEQYF. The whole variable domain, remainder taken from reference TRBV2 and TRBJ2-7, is EPEVTQTPSHQVTQMGQEVILRCVPISNHLYFYWYRQILGQKVEFLVSFYNNEISEKSEIFDDQFSVERPDGSNFTLKIRSTKLEDSAMYFCASRDSKLAGGQGEQYFGPGTRLTVT.

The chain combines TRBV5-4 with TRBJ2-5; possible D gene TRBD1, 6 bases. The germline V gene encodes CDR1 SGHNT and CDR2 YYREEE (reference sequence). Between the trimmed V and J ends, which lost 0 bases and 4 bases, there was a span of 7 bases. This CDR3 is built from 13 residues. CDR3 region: CASSLVGGETQYF. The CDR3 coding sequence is TGTGCCAGCAGCTTGGTAGGGGGAGAGACCCAGTACTTC.

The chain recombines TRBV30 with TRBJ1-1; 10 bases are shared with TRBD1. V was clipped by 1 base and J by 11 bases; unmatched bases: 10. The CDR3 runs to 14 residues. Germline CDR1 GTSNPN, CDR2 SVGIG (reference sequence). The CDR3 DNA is TGTGCCTGGAGTGGACAGGGGGCTTCCTTGGCGGCTTTCTTT. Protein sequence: CAWSGQGASLAAFF.

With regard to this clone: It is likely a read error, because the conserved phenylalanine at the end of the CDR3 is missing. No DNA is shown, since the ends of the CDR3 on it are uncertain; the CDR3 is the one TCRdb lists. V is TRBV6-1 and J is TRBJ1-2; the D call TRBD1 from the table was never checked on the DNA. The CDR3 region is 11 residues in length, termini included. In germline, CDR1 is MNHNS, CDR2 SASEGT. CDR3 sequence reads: CASSEAPGQDL.

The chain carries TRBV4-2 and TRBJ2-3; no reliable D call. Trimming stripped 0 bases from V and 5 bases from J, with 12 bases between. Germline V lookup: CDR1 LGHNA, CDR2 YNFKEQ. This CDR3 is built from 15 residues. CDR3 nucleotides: TGTGCCAGCAGCCAAGATAGGGTGGGGATAGATACGCAGTATTTT. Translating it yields CASSQDRVGIDTQYF.

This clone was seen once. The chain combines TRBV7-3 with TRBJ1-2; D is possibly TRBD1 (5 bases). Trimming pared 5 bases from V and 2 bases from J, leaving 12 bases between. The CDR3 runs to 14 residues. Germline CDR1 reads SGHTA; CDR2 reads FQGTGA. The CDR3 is CASSPGAGNYGYTF. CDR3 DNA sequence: TGTGCCAGCAGCCCCGGGGCAGGGAACTATGGCTACACCTTC. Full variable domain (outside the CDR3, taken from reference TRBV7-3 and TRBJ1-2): GAGVSQTPSNKVTEKGKYVELRCDPISGHTALYWYRQSLGQGPEFLIYFQGTGAADDSGLPNDRFFAVRPEGSVSTLKIQRTERGDSAVYLCASSPGAGNYGYTFGSGTRLTVV.

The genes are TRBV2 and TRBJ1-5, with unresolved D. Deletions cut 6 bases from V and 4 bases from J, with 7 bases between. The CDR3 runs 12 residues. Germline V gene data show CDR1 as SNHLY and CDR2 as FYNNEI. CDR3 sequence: CASRGLNQPQHF. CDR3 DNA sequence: TGTGCCAGCAGGGGCCTAAATCAGCCCCAGCATTTT.

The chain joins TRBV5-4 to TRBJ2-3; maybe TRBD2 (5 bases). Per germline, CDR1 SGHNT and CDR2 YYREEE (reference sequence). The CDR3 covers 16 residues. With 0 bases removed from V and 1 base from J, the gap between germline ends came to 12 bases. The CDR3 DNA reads TGTGCCAGCAGCTTGGCGATAGAACTAGGCACAGATACGCAGTATTTT. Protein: CASSLAIELGTDTQYF.

The CDR3 region is CASTKQGPNTGELFF. The CDR3 coding sequence is TGCGCCAGCACTAAACAGGGACCCAACACCGGGGAGCTGTTTTTT. The chain recombines TRBV4-1 with TRBJ2-2, with D possibly being TRBD1 (6 bases). With 7 bases removed from V and 2 bases from J, the gap between germline ends came to 14 bases. Germline lookup yields CDR1 MGHRA and CDR2 YSYEKL. The CDR3 has 15 residues.

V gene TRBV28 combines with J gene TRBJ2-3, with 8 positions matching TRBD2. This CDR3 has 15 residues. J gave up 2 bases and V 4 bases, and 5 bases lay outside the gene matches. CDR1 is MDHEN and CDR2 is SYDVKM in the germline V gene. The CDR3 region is CASSSQRGSTDTQYF. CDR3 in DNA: TGTGCCAGCAGTTCCCAGCGGGGGTCCACAGATACGCAGTATTTT.

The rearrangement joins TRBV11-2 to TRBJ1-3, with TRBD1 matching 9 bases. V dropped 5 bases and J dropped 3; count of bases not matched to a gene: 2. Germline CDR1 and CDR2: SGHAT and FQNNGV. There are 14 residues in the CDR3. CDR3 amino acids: CASSRTGDGNTIYF. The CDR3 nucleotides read TGTGCCAGCAGCCGGACAGGGGATGGAAACACCATATATTTT.

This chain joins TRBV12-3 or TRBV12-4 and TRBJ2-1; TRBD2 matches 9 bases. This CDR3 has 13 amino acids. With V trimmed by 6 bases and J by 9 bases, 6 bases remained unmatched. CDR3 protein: CASSPGLASEQFF. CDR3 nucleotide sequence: TGTGCCAGCAGCCCGGGACTAGCTAGTGAGCAGTTCTTC.

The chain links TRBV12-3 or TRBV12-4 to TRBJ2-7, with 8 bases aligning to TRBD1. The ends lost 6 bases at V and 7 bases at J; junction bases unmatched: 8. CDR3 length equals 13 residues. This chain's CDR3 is CASRGTGRAEQYF. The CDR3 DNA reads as TGTGCCAGCAGGGGGACAGGCCGTGCGGAGCAGTACTTC.